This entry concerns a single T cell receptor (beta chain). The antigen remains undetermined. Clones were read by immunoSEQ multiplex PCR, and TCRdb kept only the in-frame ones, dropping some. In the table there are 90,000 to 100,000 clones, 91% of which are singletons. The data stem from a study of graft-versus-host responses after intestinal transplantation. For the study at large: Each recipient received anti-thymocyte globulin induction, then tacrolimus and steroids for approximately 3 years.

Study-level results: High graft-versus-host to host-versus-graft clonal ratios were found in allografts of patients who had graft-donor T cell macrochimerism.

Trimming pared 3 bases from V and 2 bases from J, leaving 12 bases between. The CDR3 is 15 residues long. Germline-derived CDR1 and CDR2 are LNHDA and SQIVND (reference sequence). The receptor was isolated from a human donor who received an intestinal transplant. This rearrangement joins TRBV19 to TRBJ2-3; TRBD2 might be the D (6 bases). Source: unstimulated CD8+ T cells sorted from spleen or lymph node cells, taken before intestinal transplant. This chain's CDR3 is CASSIGSSTTDTQYF. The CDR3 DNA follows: TGTGCCAGTAGTATCGGGAGTTCAACCACAGATACGCAGTATTTT.